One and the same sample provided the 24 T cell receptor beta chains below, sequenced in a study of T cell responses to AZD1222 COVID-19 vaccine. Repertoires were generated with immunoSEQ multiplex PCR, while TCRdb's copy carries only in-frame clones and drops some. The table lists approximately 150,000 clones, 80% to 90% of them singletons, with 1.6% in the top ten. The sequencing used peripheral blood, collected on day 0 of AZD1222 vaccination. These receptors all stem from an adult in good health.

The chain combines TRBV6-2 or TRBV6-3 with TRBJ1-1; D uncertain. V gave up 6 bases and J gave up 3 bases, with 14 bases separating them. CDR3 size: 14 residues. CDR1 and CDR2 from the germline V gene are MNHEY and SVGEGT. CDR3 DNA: TGTGCCAGCAGCCGCAAGCTTAAGGACACTGAAGCTTTCTTT. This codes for CASSRKLKDTEAFF.

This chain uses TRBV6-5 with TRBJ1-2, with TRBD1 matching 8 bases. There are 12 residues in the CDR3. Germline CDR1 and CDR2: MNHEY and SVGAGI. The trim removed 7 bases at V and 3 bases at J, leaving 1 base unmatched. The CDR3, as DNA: TGTGCCAGCAAGGGACAGGACTATGGCTACACCTTC. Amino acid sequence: CASKGQDYGYTF.

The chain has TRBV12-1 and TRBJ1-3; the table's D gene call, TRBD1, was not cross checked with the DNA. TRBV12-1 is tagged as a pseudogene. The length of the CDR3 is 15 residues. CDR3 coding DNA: TGTGCCAGCAGTACCGACAGGGTGGCTGGAAACACCATATATTTT. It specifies CASSTDRVAGNTIYF.

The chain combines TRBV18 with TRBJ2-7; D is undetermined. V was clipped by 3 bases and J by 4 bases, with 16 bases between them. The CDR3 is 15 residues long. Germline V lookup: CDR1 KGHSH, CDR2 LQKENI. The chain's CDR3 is CASSPSYLETYEQYF. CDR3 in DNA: TGTGCCAGCTCACCTTCCTATTTGGAGACTTACGAGCAGTACTTC.

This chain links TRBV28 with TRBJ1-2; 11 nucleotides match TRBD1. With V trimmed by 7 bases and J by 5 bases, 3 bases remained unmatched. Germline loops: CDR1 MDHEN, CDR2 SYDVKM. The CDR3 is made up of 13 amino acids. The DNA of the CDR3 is TGTGCCAGCAATCGGGACAGGGGGTATGGCTACACCTTC. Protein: CASNRDRGYGYTF.

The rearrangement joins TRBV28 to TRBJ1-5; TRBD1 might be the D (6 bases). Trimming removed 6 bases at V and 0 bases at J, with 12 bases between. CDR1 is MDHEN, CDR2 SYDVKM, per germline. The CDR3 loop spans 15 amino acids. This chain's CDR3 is CASRSGQYSNQPQHF. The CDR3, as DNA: TGTGCCAGCAGGTCGGGACAATATAGCAATCAGCCCCAGCATTTT.

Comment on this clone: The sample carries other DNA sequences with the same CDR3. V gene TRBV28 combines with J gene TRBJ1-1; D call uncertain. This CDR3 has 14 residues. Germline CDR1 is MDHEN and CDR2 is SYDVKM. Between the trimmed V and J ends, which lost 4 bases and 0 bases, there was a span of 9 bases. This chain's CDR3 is CASSSPGLNTEAFF. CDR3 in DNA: TGTGCCAGCAGTTCCCCGGGTCTGAACACTGAAGCTTTCTTT.

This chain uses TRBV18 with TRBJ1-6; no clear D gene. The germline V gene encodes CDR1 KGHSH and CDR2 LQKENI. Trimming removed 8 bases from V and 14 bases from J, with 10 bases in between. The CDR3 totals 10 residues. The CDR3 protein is CASAGRALHF. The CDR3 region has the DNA TGTGCCAGCGCCGGTCGAGCCCTCCACTTT.

The CDR3 DNA reads as TGTGCCAGCAGCTTAGCGCAGACAGGGATGGAAAAACTGTTTTTT. It yields the protein CASSLAQTGMEKLFF. J is TRBJ1-4 and V is TRBV7-2, with TRBD1 matching 7 bases. This CDR3 is built from 15 residues. Germline loops: CDR1 SGHTA, CDR2 FQGNSA. The junction had 6 bases not matched to a gene; V was cut back by 0 bases and J by 8 bases.

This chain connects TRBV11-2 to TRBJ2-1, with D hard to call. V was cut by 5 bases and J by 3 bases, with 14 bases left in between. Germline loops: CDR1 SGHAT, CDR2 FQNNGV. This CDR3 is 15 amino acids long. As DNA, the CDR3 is TGTGCCAGCAGCCGTGGGTTAGGTGGCTACAATGAGCAGTTCTTC. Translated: CASSRGLGGYNEQFF.

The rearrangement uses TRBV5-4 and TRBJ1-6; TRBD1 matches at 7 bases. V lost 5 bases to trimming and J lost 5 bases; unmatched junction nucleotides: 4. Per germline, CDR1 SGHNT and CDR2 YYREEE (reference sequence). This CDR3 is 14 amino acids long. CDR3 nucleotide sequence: TGTGCCAGCAGACAGACAGGGAATAATTCACCCCTCCACTTT. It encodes CASRQTGNNSPLHF.

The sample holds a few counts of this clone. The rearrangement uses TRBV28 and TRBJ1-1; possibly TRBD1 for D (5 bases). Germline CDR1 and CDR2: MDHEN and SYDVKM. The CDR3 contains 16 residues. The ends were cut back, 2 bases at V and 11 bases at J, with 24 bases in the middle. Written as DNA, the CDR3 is TGTGCCAGCAGTTTAAGGGGACCGATGGGACCGTGGGTGGCTTTCTTT. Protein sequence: CASSLRGPMGPWVAFF.

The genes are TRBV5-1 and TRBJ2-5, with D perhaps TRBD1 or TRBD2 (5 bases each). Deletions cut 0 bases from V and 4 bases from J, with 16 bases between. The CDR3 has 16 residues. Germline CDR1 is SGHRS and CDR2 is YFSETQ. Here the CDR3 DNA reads TGCGCCAGCAGCTTGGCAGTTATGGGGGTGGGAGAGACCCAGTACTTC. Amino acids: CASSLAVMGVGETQYF. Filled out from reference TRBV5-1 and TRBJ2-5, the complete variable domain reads KAGVTQTPRYLIKTRGQQVTLSCSPISGHRSVSWYQQTPGQGLQFLFEYFSETQRNKGNFPGRFSGRQFSNSRSEMNVSTLELGDSALYLCASSLAVMGVGETQYFGPGTRLLVL.

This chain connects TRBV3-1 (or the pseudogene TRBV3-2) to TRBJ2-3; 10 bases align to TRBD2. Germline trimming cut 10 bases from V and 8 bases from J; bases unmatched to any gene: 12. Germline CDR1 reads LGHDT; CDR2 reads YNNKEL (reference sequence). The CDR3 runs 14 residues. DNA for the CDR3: TGTGCCACCGCCCTAGCGGGGGCCACGGGTACGCAGTATTTT. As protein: CATALAGATGTQYF.

The CDR3 protein is CASSPNRVGQYF. The CDR3 nucleotides read TGTGCCAGCAGCCCGAACAGGGTAGGGCAGTACTTC. This chain connects TRBV7-8 to TRBJ2-7, with D possibly matching TRBD1 (6 bases). The germline V gene encodes CDR1 SGHVS and CDR2 FQNEAQ. This CDR3 is built from 12 residues. V was cut by 5 bases and J by 9 bases, with 14 bases left in between.

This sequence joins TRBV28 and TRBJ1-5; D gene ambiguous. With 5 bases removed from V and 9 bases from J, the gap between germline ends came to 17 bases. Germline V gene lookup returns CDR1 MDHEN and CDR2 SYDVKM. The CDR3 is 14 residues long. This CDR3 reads CASSPTGVSRPQHF. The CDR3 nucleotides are TGTGCCAGCAGTCCGACCGGGGTTTCAAGGCCCCAGCATTTT.

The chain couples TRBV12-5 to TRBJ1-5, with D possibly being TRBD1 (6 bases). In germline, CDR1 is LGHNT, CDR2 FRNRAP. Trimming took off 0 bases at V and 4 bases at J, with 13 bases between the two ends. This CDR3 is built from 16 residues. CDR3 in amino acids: CASGLVQGITNQPQHF. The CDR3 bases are TGTGCTAGTGGTTTGGTACAGGGAATTACAAATCAGCCCCAGCATTTT.

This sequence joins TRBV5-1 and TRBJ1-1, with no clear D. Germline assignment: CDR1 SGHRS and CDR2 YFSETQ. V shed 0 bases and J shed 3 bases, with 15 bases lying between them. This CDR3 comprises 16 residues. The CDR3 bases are TGCGCCAGCAGCTTGGTGGAGACAATAAAGGACACTGAAGCTTTCTTT. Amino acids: CASSLVETIKDTEAFF.

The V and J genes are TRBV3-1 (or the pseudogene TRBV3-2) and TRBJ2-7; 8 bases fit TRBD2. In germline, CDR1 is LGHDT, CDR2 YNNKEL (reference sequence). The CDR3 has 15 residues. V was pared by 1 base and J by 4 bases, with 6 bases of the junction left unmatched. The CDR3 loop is CASSQALAVDYEQYF. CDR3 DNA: TGTGCCAGCAGCCAAGCACTAGCGGTGGATTACGAGCAGTACTTC.

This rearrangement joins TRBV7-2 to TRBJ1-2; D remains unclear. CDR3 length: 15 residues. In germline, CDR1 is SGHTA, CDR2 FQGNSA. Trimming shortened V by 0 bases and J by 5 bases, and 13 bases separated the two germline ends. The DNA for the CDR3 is TGTGCCAGCAGCTTAGCGTCTGCAGAACAGTATGGCTACACCTTC. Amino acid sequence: CASSLASAEQYGYTF.

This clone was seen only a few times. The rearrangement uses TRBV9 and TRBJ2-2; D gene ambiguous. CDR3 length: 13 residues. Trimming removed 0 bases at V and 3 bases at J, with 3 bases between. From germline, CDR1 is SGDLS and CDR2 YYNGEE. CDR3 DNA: TGTGCCAGCAGCGTAGGGGACACCGGGGAGCTGTTTTTT. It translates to CASSVGDTGELFF.

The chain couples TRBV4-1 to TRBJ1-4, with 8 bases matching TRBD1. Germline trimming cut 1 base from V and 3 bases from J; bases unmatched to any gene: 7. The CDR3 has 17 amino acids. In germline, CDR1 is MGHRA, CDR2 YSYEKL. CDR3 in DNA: TGCGCCAGCAGCCAAGTTGGACAGGGTCCGTCTAATGAAAAACTGTTTTTT. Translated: CASSQVGQGPSNEKLFF.

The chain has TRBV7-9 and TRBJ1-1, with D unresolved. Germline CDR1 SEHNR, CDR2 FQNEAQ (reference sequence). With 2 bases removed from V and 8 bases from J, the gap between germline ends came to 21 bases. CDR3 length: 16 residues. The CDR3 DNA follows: TGTGCCAGCAGCTTATTGGCGCGATCGCACCAGCGCGAAGCTTTCTTT. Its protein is CASSLLARSHQREAFF.

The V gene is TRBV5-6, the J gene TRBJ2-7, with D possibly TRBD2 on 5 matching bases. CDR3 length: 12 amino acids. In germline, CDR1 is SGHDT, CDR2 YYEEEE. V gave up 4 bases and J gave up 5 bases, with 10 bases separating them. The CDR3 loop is CASSRRLHEQYF. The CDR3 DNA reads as TGTGCCAGCAGCCGGAGGCTCCACGAGCAGTACTTC.